The sequence of this TCR beta chain was determined in a study of blood T cells in healthy people across ages. Overall study results and limits: Naive T cell percentage strongly correlated with TCR beta diversity. Expanded clonotype shifts may have been confounded, as the donors had an unknown CMV status. TCR beta diversity per million T cells fell roughly linearly with age. A greater number of naive CD4+ cells and higher diversity distinguished long-lived donors from aged donors.

PCR was performed a second time for roughly 7 to 12 cycles using a sample-barcoded 5' primer and a J-beta primer mix. TCRdb analysed the 5' RACE reads with MiXCR anew, one entry per CDR3 protein. Here the sample spans about 640,000 distinct CDR3 sequences, less than 35% being singletons. This clonotype was detected ten times or more. Its antigen is still unknown. J was trimmed by 7 bases and V by 4 bases; bases with no gene match: 10. CDR1 SGHRS and CDR2 YFSETQ come from the germline V gene. CDR3 length: 15 residues. The chain employs TRBV5-1 and TRBJ1-2, with 10 bases fitting TRBD1. Sequenced: blood. The source is a woman older than 75 in good health. In DNA form, the CDR3 reads TGCGCCAGCAGCCCATCGGGACAGGGGATGGGTGGCTACACCTTC. Protein sequence: CASSPSGQGMGGYTF.